The present T cell receptor beta chain was sequenced within a study of T cells in Graves' hyperthyroidism and ophthalmopathy. Study-wide points: Ophthalmopathy was model-predicted a median approximately 6.9 months pre-onset. Most thyroid clonotypes expanded above 0.001 appeared in blood too.

Ahead of any ophthalmopathy symptoms, the blood sample was obtained at the first diagnosis of hyperthyroidism. PBMCs were obtained from approximately 9.2 ml fresh peripheral blood. TCR beta CDR3 region amplification was performed from RNA transcripts. During a first-round RT-PCR of the TCR CDR3, the HTBI primer set was used. TCRdb called the multiplex PCR reads again in MiXCR, with one record for every CDR3 protein. Among a few hundred thousand distinct CDR3 sequences listed, approximately 14% were seen once. This clonotype has ten or more counts. Its antigen is as yet unknown. The CDR3 is made up of 15 amino acids. J lost 5 bases, V lost 0 bases, and 6 bases had no gene match. Germline assignment: CDR1 LGHDT and CDR2 YNNKEL (reference sequence).

Material: blood. This chain links TRBV3-1 with TRBJ2-5, with 7 bases that match TRBD2. This TCR was sampled from a woman aged 25 to 39 with Graves' hyperthyroidism that later progressed to Graves' ophthalmopathy. CDR3 bases: TGTGCCAGCAGCCAAGAGGGGAGGGGAGAGGAGACCCAGTACTTC. Encoded protein: CASSQEGRGEETQYF.